This TCR beta chain was recovered during a study of T cell responses to AZD1222 COVID-19 vaccine. Trimming cost V 4 bases and J 3 bases, with 19 bases left between them. The CDR3 runs 16 residues. Germline V gene lookup returns CDR1 MNHNS and CDR2 SASEGT. Study outcomes and limitations: Variant regions that are unmutated are reportedly the target of nearly half of spike-specific TCRs. CD4 TCRs associated with vaccination spanned spike, dominating at 160-218 and 743-854.

In the case of this clone: Its specificity is not known.

Here immunoSEQ multiplex PCR was the method, and the copy in TCRdb shows in-frame clones only, minus some. Seen here are roughly 48,000 clones, around 89% observed once, and the top ten hold about 5.2%. Second-dose recipients at about 4 or about 12 weeks were treated as one pooled group. The chain couples TRBV6-1 to TRBJ2-7; D is possibly TRBD2 (7 bases). Material: peripheral blood, obtained 28 days after the second AZD1222 dose. The sequence derives from an adult who received the AZD1222 COVID-19 vaccine. CDR3 region: CASSGGRGQRLYEQYF. CDR3 bases: TGTGCCAGCAGTGGAGGGCGGGGGCAGCGTCTCTACGAGCAGTACTTC.